This passage covers 9 T cell receptor beta chains from one sample sequenced in a study of OX40 agonist ivuxolimab in advanced cancers. The assay was immunoSEQ multiplex PCR, and TCRdb's table has in-frame clones only and misses some. This sample has 9,500 to 15,000 clones, with about 80% found just once. The sample here was CD4+ or CD8+ T cells sorted from blood, taken in a trial of the OX40 agonist ivuxolimab. The receptors were gathered from an adult with an advanced solid tumor such as melanoma, head and neck, liver or kidney cancer.

This clone has only a few counts. V usage is TRBV6-6 and J usage is TRBJ1-1, with unresolved D. Trimming pared 1 base from V and 1 base from J, leaving 4 bases between. The germline CDR1 and CDR2 sequences are MNHNY and SVGAGI (reference sequence). This CDR3 has 13 amino acids. The DNA for the CDR3 is TGTGCCAGCAGTTACTATTGGAACACTGAAGCTTTCTTT. Its translation: CASSYYWNTEAFF.

This chain joins TRBV6-5 and TRBJ2-4; D unclear. Deletions cut 4 bases from V and 2 bases from J, with 12 bases between. The CDR3 runs 15 residues. Germline assignment: CDR1 MNHEY and CDR2 SVGAGI. The CDR3 bases are TGTGCCAGCAGTTTCTCACTCGGAACCAAAAACATTCAGTACTTC. Its translation: CASSFSLGTKNIQYF.

By its share, this clone is medium-sized (0.01 to 0.1%). The chain has TRBV19 and TRBJ1-5, with TRBD1 matching 10 bases. After removal of 1 base from V and 3 bases from J, the junction contained 0 bases not matched to a gene. This CDR3 has 15 amino acids. Looked up from germline, CDR1 is LNHDA and CDR2 is SQIVND (reference sequence). The CDR3: CASSIGQGANQPQHF. CDR3 nucleotides: TGTGCCAGTAGTATAGGACAGGGGGCCAATCAGCCCCAGCATTTT.

This clone was picked up one time. The chain is built from TRBV7-9 and TRBJ1-4; maybe TRBD1 (6 bases). Trimming stripped 1 base from V and 7 bases from J, with 13 bases between. CDR1 is SEHNR, CDR2 FQNEAQ, per germline (reference sequence). The CDR3 covers 15 residues. The CDR3: CASSLGWTETEKLFF. CDR3 coding DNA: TGTGCCAGCAGCTTAGGATGGACAGAAACTGAAAAACTGTTTTTT.

The chain links TRBV4-3 to TRBJ2-3; a weak D match, TRBD2 (5 bases). The CDR3 is made up of 16 amino acids. Germline V gene lookup returns CDR1 LGHNA and CDR2 YSLEER. V was cut by 0 bases and J by 0 bases, with 10 bases left in between. The CDR3 is CASSQDTSGSTDTQYF. The CDR3 bases are TGCGCCAGCAGCCAAGATACCAGCGGAAGCACAGATACGCAGTATTTT.

The chain combines TRBV19 with TRBJ2-1; weak D call: TRBD1 (6 bases). Germline assignment: CDR1 LNHDA and CDR2 SQIVND (reference sequence). V was shortened by 8 bases and J by 4 bases, with 9 bases between the two germline ends. This CDR3 region has 12 residues. The CDR3 nucleotides are TGTGCCAGTTCAGGGGAGTACAATGAGCAGTTCTTC. This sequence encodes CASSGEYNEQFF.

The J gene is TRBJ1-2, the V gene TRBV7-6; D unresolved. Trimming cost V 1 base and J 8 bases, with 11 bases left between them. The CDR3 is 13 amino acids. Germline CDR1 SGHVS, CDR2 FNYEAQ. CDR3 loop: CASSLGAFGGYTF. DNA for the CDR3: TGTGCCAGCAGCTTAGGCGCATTCGGCGGCTACACCTTC.

This chain links TRBV27 with TRBJ2-1; 8 bases map to TRBD2. The CDR3 is 15 residues long. The germline V gene has CDR1 MNHEY and CDR2 SMNVEV (reference sequence). With V trimmed by 8 bases and J by 7 bases, 13 bases remained unmatched. The CDR3 DNA sequence: TGTGCCAGCCTCCCCGGGGGGGCTAGCGAAAATGAGCAGTTCTTC. Protein product: CASLPGGASENEQFF.

The CDR3 sequence is CASSGARGSEKLFF. CDR3 sequence (DNA): TGTGCCAGCAGTGGGGCCAGGGGGTCTGAAAAACTGTTTTTT. The chain uses TRBV27 and TRBJ1-4, with TRBD1 identical over 7 bases. V trimming: 5 bases; J trimming: 7 bases; junction bases outside the gene matches: 7. CDR1 is MNHEY and CDR2 is SMNVEV in the germline V gene (reference sequence). The CDR3 spans 14 residues. Looking up the rest from reference TRBV27 and TRBJ1-4 gives the full variable domain: EAQVTQNPRYLITVTGKKLTVTCSQNMNHEYMSWYRQDPGLGLRQIYYSMNVEVTDKGDVPEGYKVSRKEKRNFPLILESPSPNQTSLYFCASSGARGSEKLFFGSGTQLSVL.